Each of the 9 T cell receptor beta chains below was sequenced from the same sample in a study of technical replicates of blood from a few donors. Sequenced by immunoSEQ multiplex PCR; TCRdb stores in-frame clones only, minus some. The sample consists of tens of thousands of clones, roughly 92% of them appearing once. Sequencing input: T cells isolated from PBMCs. The source of these receptors is a human donor in good health.

V is TRBV6-1 and J is TRBJ2-3, with TRBD2 matching 12 bases. From germline, CDR1 is MNHNS and CDR2 SASEGT. The ends lost 2 bases at V and 5 bases at J; junction bases unmatched: 2. This CDR3 comprises 15 residues. In DNA, the CDR3 is TGTGCCAGCAGTGAACCGGGACTAGCGGGAGATACGCAGTATTTT. It is translated as CASSEPGLAGDTQYF.

The V gene is TRBV29-1, the J gene TRBJ1-1; a possible D gene is TRBD1 (5 bases). V was trimmed by 7 bases and J by 2 bases, leaving 14 bases between them. From germline, CDR1 is SQVTM and CDR2 ANQGSEA. The CDR3 is 13 amino acids. The CDR3 here is CSASREGNTEAFF. CDR3 nucleotide sequence: TGCAGCGCAAGCAGGGAGGGAAACACTGAAGCTTTCTTT.

This chain's CDR3 is CASSRREQETQYF. In DNA form, the CDR3 reads TGCGCCAGCAGTCGGAGGGAGCAAGAGACCCAGTACTTC. The chain uses TRBV4-3 and TRBJ2-5, with D possibly being TRBD2 (6 bases). With 6 bases removed from V and 2 bases from J, the gap between germline ends came to 10 bases. CDR1 LGHNA and CDR2 YSLEER come from the germline V gene. This CDR3 has 13 amino acids.

This sequence joins TRBV28 and TRBJ1-5; D is uncertain. The V end was cut by 4 bases, the J end by 7 bases, with 8 bases between. CDR3 length: 12 residues. From germline, CDR1 is MDHEN and CDR2 SYDVKM. CDR3 sequence reads: CASSSQAQPQHF. The CDR3 coding sequence is TGTGCCAGCAGTTCCCAGGCGCAGCCCCAGCATTTT.

CDR3 sequence reads: CASSAIAGAFLDNEQFF. DNA of the CDR3: TGTGCCAGCAGCGCGATAGCGGGAGCCTTCCTGGACAATGAGCAGTTCTTC. The chain employs TRBV9 and TRBJ2-1; 9 nucleotides line up with TRBD2. The J segment lost 5 bases and the V segment lost 3 bases, leaving 12 bases of the junction unmatched. The CDR3 spans 17 residues. Looked up from germline, CDR1 is SGDLS and CDR2 is YYNGEE.

The J gene is TRBJ2-1, the V gene TRBV9; D may be TRBD2 (5 bases). The V end was cut by 6 bases, the J end by 6 bases, with 16 bases between. CDR3 size: 14 residues. CDR1 is SGDLS and CDR2 is YYNGEE in the germline V gene. CDR3 in DNA: TGTGCCAGCACGAGGACGGGATTTGTCAATGAGCAGTTCTTC. This encodes CASTRTGFVNEQFF.

The chain has TRBV27 and TRBJ1-2; perhaps TRBD1 as D (5 bases). This CDR3 has 15 amino acids. V shed 2 bases and J shed 6 bases, with 16 bases lying between them. Germline CDR1 and CDR2: MNHEY and SMNVEV (reference sequence). The CDR3 protein is CASSLRTIPPHGYTF. CDR3 DNA: TGTGCCAGCAGTTTACGGACAATCCCTCCTCATGGCTACACCTTC.

The rearrangement uses TRBV29-1 and TRBJ2-3, with D possibly TRBD2 on 6 matching bases. Between the trimmed V and J ends, which lost 0 bases and 3 bases, there was a span of 10 bases. Germline loops: CDR1 SQVTM, CDR2 ANQGSEA. The CDR3 is 14 amino acids. For the CDR3, the DNA is TGCAGCGTTGAAGAGGATAGCGGAACAGATACGCAGTATTTT. Translated: CSVEEDSGTDTQYF.

This clone was seen a single time. J is TRBJ2-5 and V is TRBV7-9; D ambiguous. Germline CDR1 and CDR2: SEHNR and FQNEAQ (reference sequence). Trimming removed 1 base at V and 5 bases at J, with 11 bases between. There are 14 residues in the CDR3. In DNA, the CDR3 is TGTGCCAGCAGCTTAGTAGGAGATTGGGAGACCCAGTACTTC. As protein: CASSLVGDWETQYF. The entire variable domain, with the rest obtained from reference TRBV7-9 and TRBJ2-5, is as follows: DTGVSQNPRHKITKRGQNVTFRCDPISEHNRLYWYRQTLGQGPEFLTYFQNEAQLEKSRLLSDRFSAERPKGSFSTLEIQRTEQGDSAMYLCASSLVGDWETQYFGPGTRLLVL.